This entry lists 14 T cell receptor beta chains sequenced from one sample in a study of memory B cells and T cells in multiple sclerosis. Stimulus-free culture yielded autoproliferating CFSE-dim and non-proliferating CFSE-high T cells, each sequenced separately. Pooled replicate wells came from around 50 million CFSE-labeled PBMCs cultured 6 to 8 days without stimulus. Profiling relied on immunoSEQ multiplex PCR, and the TCRdb table lists in-frame clones only, not all of them. Of approximately 47,000 clones listed, over 70% were seen once; the top ten hold around 1.1%. These receptors' antigens are unknown. The material sequenced was PBMCs from blood kept in culture. Receptors originate from a human donor with multiple sclerosis.

This clone occurred a few times. The rearrangement joins TRBV18 to TRBJ1-2; D gene uncertain. The germline gives CDR1 KGHSH, CDR2 LQKENI. V was trimmed by 6 bases and J by 2 bases, leaving 22 bases between them. This CDR3 contains 17 residues. The CDR3 loop reads CASSPRADDRANYGYTF. CDR3 DNA sequence: TGTGCCAGCTCTCCCCGGGCGGACGATCGGGCCAACTATGGCTACACCTTC.

This clone occurred a few times. The chain couples TRBV19 to TRBJ1-2; D possibly corresponds to TRBD1 (5 bases). This CDR3 has 12 residues. In germline, CDR1 is LNHDA, CDR2 SQIVND (reference sequence). V was cut by 6 bases and J by 5 bases, with 10 bases left in between. DNA of the CDR3: TGTGCCAGTAGCCGATCAGGGTATGGCTACACCTTC. This codes for CASSRSGYGYTF.

V and J are TRBV1 and TRBJ2-5; no check of the table's D call, TRBD2, against the DNA was made. TRBV1 is marked as a pseudogene. The CDR3 contains 20 residues. CDR3: CTSSQDIPTSGGLEGETQYF. CDR3 nucleotide sequence: TGCACCAGCAGCCAAGATATCCCGACTAGCGGGGGGCTGGAGGGAGAGACCCAGTACTTC.

The genes are TRBV5-5 and TRBJ2-7, with TRBD1 identical over 9 bases. CDR3 length: 14 residues. Germline values: CDR1 SGHKS, CDR2 YYEKEE (reference sequence). After removal of 4 bases from V and 2 bases from J, the junction contained 4 bases not matched to a gene. Written as DNA, the CDR3 is TGTGCCAGCAGCCCGGGACAGGGACCCTACGAGCAGTACTTC. This codes for CASSPGQGPYEQYF.

The chain has TRBV4-1 and TRBJ1-5; 8 positions agree with TRBD1. CDR1 and CDR2 (germline): MGHRA, YSYEKL. The V segment lost 1 base and the J segment 5 bases; nucleotides outside the gene matches: 7. The CDR3 is made up of 16 amino acids. The CDR3 sequence: CASSQGWTGKDQPQHF. The CDR3, as DNA: TGCGCCAGCAGCCAAGGGTGGACAGGGAAGGATCAGCCCCAGCATTTT.

V is TRBV28 and J is TRBJ1-1, with 7 bases identical to TRBD1. This CDR3 contains 15 residues. Unmatched junction bases numbered 14, after V lost 8 bases and J lost 5 bases. Looked up from germline, CDR1 is MDHEN and CDR2 is SYDVKM. The CDR3 DNA is TGTGCCAGCGGTTCCGGGACAGATTCCTGGACTGAAGCTTTCTTT. As protein: CASGSGTDSWTEAFF.

The V and J genes are TRBV6-5 and TRBJ2-7; D gene unclear. Looked up from germline, CDR1 is MNHEY and CDR2 is SVGAGI. The CDR3 covers 15 residues. V gave up 6 bases and J gave up 0 bases, with 15 bases separating them. CDR3 residues: CASSARIDNSYEQYF. In nucleotides, the CDR3 is TGTGCCAGCAGCGCCCGAATAGACAACTCCTACGAGCAGTACTTC.

CDR3 region: CASSLYDRTTDTQYF. As DNA, the CDR3 is TGTGCCAGCAGCTTGTACGACAGGACCACAGATACGCAGTATTTT. V usage is TRBV5-6 and J usage is TRBJ2-3; D perhaps matches TRBD1 (6 bases). The CDR3 length is 15 residues. The V end lost 1 base, the J end lost 2 bases, and 11 bases lay between the germline ends. Germline loops: CDR1 SGHDT, CDR2 YYEEEE.

J is TRBJ1-1 and V is TRBV11-2; no definite D call. The germline CDR1 and CDR2 sequences are SGHAT and FQNNGV. Trimming pared 1 base from V and 6 bases from J, leaving 9 bases between. The CDR3 extends over 13 amino acids. In DNA form, the CDR3 reads TGTGCCAGCAGCTTAGGGCCTGGGGCTGAAGCTTTCTTT. The encoded protein is CASSLGPGAEAFF. The variable domain in full, completed from reference TRBV11-2 and TRBJ1-1, reads EAGVAQSPRYKIIEKRQSVAFWCNPISGHATLYWYQQILGQGPKLLIQFQNNGVVDDSQLPKDRFSAERLKGVDSTLKIQPAKLEDSAVYLCASSLGPGAEAFFGQGTRLTVV.

This clone showed up just a few times. The chain has TRBV4-3 and TRBJ1-6; D gene uncertain. Germline values: CDR1 LGHNA, CDR2 YSLEER. Trimming pared 7 bases from V and 0 bases from J, leaving 13 bases between. There are 16 residues in the CDR3. DNA for the CDR3: TGCGCCAGCACCCCGGACTCGAGCTCCTATAATTCACCCCTCCACTTT. This encodes CASTPDSSSYNSPLHF.

The chain couples TRBV5-4 to TRBJ2-3; D is ambiguous. With 4 bases removed from V and 6 bases from J, the gap between germline ends came to 12 bases. This CDR3 has 13 amino acids. Germline V lookup: CDR1 SGHNT, CDR2 YYREEE (reference sequence). The CDR3 region has the DNA TGTGCCAGCAGCATATTCATGGTCGATACGCAGTATTTT. This codes for CASSIFMVDTQYF.

J is TRBJ1-3 and V is TRBV7-2; possibly TRBD1 for D (6 bases). With 4 bases removed from V and 4 bases from J, the gap between germline ends came to 14 bases. Looked up from germline, CDR1 is SGHTA and CDR2 is FQGNSA. The CDR3 spans 15 residues. This CDR3 is CASSSRGGYGNTIYF. In DNA form, the CDR3 reads TGTGCCAGCAGCTCGAGGGGGGGTTACGGAAACACCATATATTTT.

This clone was seen a handful of times. The chain couples TRBV7-9 to TRBJ1-6; D unclear. V shed 4 bases and J shed 8 bases, with 15 bases lying between them. Germline loops: CDR1 SEHNR, CDR2 FQNEAQ (reference sequence). The CDR3 contains 15 residues. The CDR3 reads CASSSRPSGDSPLHF. In DNA, the CDR3 is TGTGCCAGCAGCTCCCGCCCGAGCGGGGATTCACCCCTCCACTTT.

V usage is TRBV10-3 and J usage is TRBJ2-7; D might be TRBD2 (5 bases). The CDR3 loop spans 11 amino acids. V dropped 6 bases and J dropped 3 bases, with 6 bases sitting between them. The germline CDR1 and CDR2 sequences are ENHRY and SYGVKD. The CDR3 region is CAISTSYEQYF. CDR3 DNA sequence: TGTGCCATCAGCACTAGCTACGAGCAGTACTTC.